The rows below give T cell receptor beta chains drawn from one sample of a study of blood T cell repertoires in COVID-19. Using immunoSEQ multiplex PCR, the repertoire was profiled, and TCRdb retains in-frame clones only, with some absent. This table has 100,000 to 120,000 clones, about 85% appearing once. The specimen was peripheral blood. These receptors all stem from a human donor in a cohort sampled during active COVID-19. Each CDR3 is given with its conserved first and last residue. A D gene is named only where the DNA matches it firmly. Clone size is given for some rows only: seen once, a few or many times, or a class if the clone is expanded.

>TRBV9|TRBJ2-5|TRBD2|.
CASSVVPTTSGSPQETQYF
TGTGCCAGCAGCGTAGTCCCCACGACTAGCGGGAGCCCCCAAGAGACCCAGTACTTC
>TRBV11-3|TRBJ2-3|.|.
CASSLDDSFRQSSTDTQYF
TGTGCCAGCAGCTTAGATGATTCGTTCAGGCAGTCTAGCACAGATACGCAGTATTTT
>TRBV6-5|TRBJ2-7|TRBD2|.
CASSYGGETYEQYF
TGTGCCAGCAGTTACGGGGGGGAGACCTACGAGCAGTACTTC
>TRBV5-4|TRBJ1-2|.|.
CASSLPGTKNGYTF
TGTGCCAGCAGCTTGCCGGGGACAAAAAATGGCTACACCTTC
>TRBV14|TRBJ1-1|.|.
CASSQDNSRTEAFF
TGTGCCAGCAGCCAAGATAACTCCCGCACTGAAGCTTTCTTT
>TRBV7-9|TRBJ1-4|.|.
CASSSEKLFF
TGTGCCAGCAGCTCAGAAAAACTGTTTTTT
>TRBV19|TRBJ2-2|.|.
CASSIDLFLTTNTGELFF
TGTGCCAGTAGTATAGATCTCTTTCTAACGACGAACACCGGGGAGCTGTTTTTT
>TRBV5-1|TRBJ2-2|TRBD1|.
CASSWTGTATGELFF
TGCGCCAGCAGCTGGACCGGGACAGCCACCGGGGAGCTGTTTTTT
>TRBV4-1|TRBJ2-1|TRBD1|.
CASSQDRRDRGRNEQFF
TGCGCCAGCAGCCAAGATCGGCGGGACAGGGGCCGGAATGAGCAGTTCTTC
>TRBV28|TRBJ2-7|TRBD1|.
CASSLNGQGTYEQYF
TGTGCCAGCAGTTTAAATGGACAGGGCACCTACGAGCAGTACTTC
>TRBV4-3|TRBJ1-4|TRBD1|.
CASSPGQGREKLFF
TGCGCCAGCAGCCCCGGACAGGGTAGGGAAAAACTGTTTTTT
>TRBV30|TRBJ1-2|.|few
CAWSRGNYGYTF
TGTGCCTGGAGTCGGGGAAACTATGGCTACACCTTC